This paragraph reports one T cell receptor beta chain. Authors' data handling: Reference gene primers were amplified, and this amplification served to estimate nucleated cell counts. Data came from immunoSEQ multiplex PCR; TCRdb stores just in-frame clones and leaves some out. The DNA gave D and trimming, while V, J and clone size come from that table. The sample has about 200,000 clones, 80% to 90% seen once; the top ten hold around 2.5%. The entry originates in a study of blood T cell repertoires in COVID-19. Whole-study context: The United States, Italy and Spain provided the acute and convalescent COVID-19 samples. From T cells, B-cell-depleted T cells, or PBMCs came the material, which was cDNA or gDNA.

Germline V lookup: CDR1 SNHLY, CDR2 FYNNEI. The CDR3 sequence is 11 residues long. Trimming removed 8 bases at V and 3 bases at J, with 7 bases between. The sample was peripheral blood. V is TRBV2 and J is TRBJ1-1; the D is unclear. This TCR came from a woman aged 40 to 50 with active or convalescent COVID-19. CDR3 loop: CASEVHTEAFF. The CDR3 nucleotides are TGTGCCAGCGAGGTGCACACTGAAGCTTTCTTT.